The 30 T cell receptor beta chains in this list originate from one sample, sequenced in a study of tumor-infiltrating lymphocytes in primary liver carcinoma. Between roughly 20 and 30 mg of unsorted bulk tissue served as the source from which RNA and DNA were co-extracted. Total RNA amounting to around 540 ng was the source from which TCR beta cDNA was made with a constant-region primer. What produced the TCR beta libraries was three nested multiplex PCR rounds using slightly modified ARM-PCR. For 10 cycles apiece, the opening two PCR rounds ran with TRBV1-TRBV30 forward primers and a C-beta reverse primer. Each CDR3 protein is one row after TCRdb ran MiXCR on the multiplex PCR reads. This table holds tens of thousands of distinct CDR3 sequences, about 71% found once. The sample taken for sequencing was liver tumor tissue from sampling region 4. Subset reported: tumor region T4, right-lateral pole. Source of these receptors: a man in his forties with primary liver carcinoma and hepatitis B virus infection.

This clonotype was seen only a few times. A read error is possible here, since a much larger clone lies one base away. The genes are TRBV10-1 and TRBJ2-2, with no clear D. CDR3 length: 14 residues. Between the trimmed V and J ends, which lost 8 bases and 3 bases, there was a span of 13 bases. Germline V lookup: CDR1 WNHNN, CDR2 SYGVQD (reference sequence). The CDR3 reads CASFDGTDTGELFF. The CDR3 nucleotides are TGCGCCAGCTTCGACGGCACAGACACCGGGGAGCTGTTTTTT.

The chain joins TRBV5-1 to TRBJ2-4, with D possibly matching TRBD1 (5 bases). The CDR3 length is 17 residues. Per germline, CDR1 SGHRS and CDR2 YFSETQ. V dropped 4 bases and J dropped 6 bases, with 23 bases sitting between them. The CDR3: CASSVLPPTEVRNIQYF. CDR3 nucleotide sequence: TGCGCCAGCAGCGTCCTCCCCCCGACAGAGGTCAGAAACATTCAGTACTTC.

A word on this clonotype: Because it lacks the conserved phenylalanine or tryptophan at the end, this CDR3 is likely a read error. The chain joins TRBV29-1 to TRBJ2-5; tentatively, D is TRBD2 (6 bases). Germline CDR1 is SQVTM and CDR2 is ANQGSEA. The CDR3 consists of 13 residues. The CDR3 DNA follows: TGCAACGTTAACGAACGGGGGATGGAGACCCAGTACTCC. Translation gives CNVNERGMETQYS.

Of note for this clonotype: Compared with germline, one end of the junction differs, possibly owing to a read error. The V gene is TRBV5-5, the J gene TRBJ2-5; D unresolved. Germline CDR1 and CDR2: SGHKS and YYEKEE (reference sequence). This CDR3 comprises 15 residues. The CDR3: CANSSYGSVQETQYF. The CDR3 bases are TGTGCCAACAGCTCCTACGGATCAGTACAAGAGACCCAGTACTTC. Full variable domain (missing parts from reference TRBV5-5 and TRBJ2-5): DAGVTQSPTHLIKTRGQQVTLRCSPISGHKSVSWYQQVLGQGPQFIFQYYEKEERGRGNFPDRFSARQFPNYSSELNVNALLLGDSALYLCANSSYGSVQETQYFGPGTRLLVL.

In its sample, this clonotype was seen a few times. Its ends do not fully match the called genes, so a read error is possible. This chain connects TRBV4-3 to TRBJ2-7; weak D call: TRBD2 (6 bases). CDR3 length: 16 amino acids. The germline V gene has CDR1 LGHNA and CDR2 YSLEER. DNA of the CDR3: TGCGCCAGCAGCCAAGAAATAGCGGCGAGCTCCTACGAGCAGCACTTC. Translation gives CASSQEIAASSYEQHF.

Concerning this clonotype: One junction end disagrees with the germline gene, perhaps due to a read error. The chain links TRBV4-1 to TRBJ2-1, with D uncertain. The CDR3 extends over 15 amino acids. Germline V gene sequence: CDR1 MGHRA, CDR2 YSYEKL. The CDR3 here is CASSPLGSNSNEQFF. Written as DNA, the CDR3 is TGCGCGAGCAGCCCGCTCGGTAGCAACAGCAATGAGCAGTTCTTT.

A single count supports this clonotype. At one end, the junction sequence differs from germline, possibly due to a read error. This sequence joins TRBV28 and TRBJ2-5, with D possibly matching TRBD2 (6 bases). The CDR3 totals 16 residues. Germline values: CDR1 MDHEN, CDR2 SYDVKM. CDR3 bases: TGTGCCAGCAGTGACACGGGACTGGCGGGCAGGGAGACTCAGTACTTC. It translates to CASSDTGLAGRETQYF.

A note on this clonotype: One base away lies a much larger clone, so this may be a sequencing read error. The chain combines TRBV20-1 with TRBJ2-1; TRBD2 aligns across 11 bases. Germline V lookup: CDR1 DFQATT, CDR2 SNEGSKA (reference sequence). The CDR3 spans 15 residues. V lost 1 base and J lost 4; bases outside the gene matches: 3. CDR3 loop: CSARATSGRYNEQFF. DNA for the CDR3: TGCAGTGCTAGAGCCACTAGCGGGAGATACAATGAGCAGTTCTTC.

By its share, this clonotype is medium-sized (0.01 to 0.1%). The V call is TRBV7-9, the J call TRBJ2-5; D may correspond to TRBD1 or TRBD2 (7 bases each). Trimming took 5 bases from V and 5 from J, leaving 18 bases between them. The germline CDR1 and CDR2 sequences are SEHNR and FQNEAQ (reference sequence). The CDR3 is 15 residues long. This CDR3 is CASSSRGGLQETQYF. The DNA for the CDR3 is TGTGCCAGCAGCAGCAGGGGGGGACTCCAGGAGACCCAGTACTTC.

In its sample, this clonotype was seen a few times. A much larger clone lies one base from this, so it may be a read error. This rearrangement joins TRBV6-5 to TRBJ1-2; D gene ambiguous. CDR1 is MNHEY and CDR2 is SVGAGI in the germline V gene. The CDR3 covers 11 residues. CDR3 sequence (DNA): TGTACCAGCACCGATGGGAGAGGCTACACCTTC. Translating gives CTSTDGRGYTF.

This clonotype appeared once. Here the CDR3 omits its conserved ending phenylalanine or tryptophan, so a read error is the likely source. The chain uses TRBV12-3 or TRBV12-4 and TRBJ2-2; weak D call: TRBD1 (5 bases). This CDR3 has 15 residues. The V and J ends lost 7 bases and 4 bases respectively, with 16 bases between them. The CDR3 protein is CASTLTARSTGELFY. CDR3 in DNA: TGTGCCAGCACCTTGACAGCTAGAAGCACCGGGGAGCTGTTTTAT.

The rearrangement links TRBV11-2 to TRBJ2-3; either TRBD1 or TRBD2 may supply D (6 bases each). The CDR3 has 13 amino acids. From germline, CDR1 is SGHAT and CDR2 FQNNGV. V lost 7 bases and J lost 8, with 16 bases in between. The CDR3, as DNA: TGTGCCAGCACCGCGGGGCCACAGGGTACGCAGTATTTT. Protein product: CASTAGPQGTQYF.

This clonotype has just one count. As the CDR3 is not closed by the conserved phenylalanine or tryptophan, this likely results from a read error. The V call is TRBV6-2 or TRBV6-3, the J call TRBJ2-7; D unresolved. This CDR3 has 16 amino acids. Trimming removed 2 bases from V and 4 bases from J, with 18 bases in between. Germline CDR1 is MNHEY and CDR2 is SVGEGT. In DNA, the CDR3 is TGTGCCAGCAGTTACCGCCGCCGGGTAAGGCCTTACGAGCAGTACTCC. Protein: CASSYRRRVRPYEQYS.

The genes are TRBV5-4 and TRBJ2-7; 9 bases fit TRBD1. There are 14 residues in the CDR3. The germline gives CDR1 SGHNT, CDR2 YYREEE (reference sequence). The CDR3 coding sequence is TGTGCTACCGGCCAGGGACAGGGAGTCTACGAGCAGTACTTC. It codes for CATGQGQGVYEQYF.

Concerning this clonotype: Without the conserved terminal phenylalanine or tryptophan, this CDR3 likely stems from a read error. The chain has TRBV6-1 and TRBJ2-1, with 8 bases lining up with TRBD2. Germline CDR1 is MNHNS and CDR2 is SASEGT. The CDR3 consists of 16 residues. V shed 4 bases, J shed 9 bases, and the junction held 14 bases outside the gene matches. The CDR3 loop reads CASSAIGTSFAGEQFY. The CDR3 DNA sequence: TGTGCCAGCAGTGCCATAGGGACTAGTTTTGCGGGTGAGCAGTTCTAC.

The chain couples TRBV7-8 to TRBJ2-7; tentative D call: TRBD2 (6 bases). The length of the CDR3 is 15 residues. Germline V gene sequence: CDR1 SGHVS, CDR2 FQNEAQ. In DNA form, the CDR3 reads TGTGCAGGCAGCGTAATCGCGGGGAGCCGGGGGGAGCAGTACTTC. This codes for CAGSVIAGSRGEQYF.

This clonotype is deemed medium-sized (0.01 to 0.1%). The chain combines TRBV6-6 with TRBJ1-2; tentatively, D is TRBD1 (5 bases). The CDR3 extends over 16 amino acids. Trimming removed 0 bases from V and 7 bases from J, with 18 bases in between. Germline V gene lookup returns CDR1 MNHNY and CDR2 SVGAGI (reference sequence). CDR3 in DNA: TGTGCCAGCAGTTACTCGGCGGAAACGGGGCGCGTTGGCTACACCTTC. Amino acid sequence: CASSYSAETGRVGYTF.

The CDR3 loop is CASNRTMNTEAFF. CDR3 in DNA: TGTGCCAGCAATCGGACAATGAACACTGAAGCTTTCTTT. The chain combines TRBV7-8 with TRBJ1-1, with D maybe TRBD1 (5 bases). V lost 7 bases, J lost 0 bases, and 9 bases lay in between. This CDR3 comprises 13 residues. CDR1 and CDR2 from the germline V gene are SGHVS and FQNEAQ.

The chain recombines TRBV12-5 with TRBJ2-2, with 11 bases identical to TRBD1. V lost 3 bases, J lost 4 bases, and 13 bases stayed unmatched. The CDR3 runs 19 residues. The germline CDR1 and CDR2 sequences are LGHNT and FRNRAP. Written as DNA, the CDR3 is TGTGCTAGTGGTTTACCACCCATTGGGGGGACAGGGGGCACCGGGGAGCTGTTTTTT. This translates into CASGLPPIGGTGGTGELFF.

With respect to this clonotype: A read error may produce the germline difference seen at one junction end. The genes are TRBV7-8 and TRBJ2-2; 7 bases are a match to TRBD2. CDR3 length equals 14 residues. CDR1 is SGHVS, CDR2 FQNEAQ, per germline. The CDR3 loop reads CTSSLVSREGELFF. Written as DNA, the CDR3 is TGTACCAGCAGCTTAGTTTCGCGGGAGGGGGAGCTGTTTTTT.

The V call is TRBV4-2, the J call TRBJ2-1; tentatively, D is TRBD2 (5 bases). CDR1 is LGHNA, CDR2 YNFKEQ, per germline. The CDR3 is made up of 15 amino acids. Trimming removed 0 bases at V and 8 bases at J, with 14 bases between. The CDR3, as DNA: TGTGCCAGCAGCCAAGAACCAGCGGAAGCTTATGAGCAGTTCTTC. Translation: CASSQEPAEAYEQFF.

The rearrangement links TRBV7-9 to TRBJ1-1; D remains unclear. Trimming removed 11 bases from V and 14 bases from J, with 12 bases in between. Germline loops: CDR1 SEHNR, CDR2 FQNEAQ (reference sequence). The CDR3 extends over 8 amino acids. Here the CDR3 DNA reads TGTGCCCCTCCTGACACCTTCTTT. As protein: CAPPDTFF.

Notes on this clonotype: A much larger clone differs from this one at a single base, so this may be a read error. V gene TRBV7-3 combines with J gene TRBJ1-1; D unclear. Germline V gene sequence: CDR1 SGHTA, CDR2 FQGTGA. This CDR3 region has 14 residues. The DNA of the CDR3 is TGTGTCAGCAGCTCCGGTCGCGGGTCTACTGAAGCTTTCTTT. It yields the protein CVSSSGRGSTEAFF.

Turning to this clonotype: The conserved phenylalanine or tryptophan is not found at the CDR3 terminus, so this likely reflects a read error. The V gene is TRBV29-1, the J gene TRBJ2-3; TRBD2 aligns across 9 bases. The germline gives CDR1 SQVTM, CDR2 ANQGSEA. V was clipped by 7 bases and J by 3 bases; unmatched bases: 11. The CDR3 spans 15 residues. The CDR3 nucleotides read TGCAGCGCCTGGACTAGCGCGAGTGTAACAGATACGCAGTATTCT. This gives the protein CSAWTSASVTDTQYS.

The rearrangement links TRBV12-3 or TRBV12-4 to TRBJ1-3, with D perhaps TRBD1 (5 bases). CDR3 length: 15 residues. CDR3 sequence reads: CVNSRTAGGRHTIYF. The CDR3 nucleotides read TGTGTCAACAGTCGTACAGCGGGGGGGAGGCACACCATATATTTT.

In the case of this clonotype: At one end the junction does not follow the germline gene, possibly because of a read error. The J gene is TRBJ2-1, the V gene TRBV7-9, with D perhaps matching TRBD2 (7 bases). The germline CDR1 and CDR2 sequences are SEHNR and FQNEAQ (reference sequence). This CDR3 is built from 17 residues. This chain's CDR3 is CASSLSYQGTKTNEQFF. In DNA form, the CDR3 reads TGTGCCAGTAGCTTATCATATCAGGGGACTAAAACAAATGAGCAGTTCTTC.

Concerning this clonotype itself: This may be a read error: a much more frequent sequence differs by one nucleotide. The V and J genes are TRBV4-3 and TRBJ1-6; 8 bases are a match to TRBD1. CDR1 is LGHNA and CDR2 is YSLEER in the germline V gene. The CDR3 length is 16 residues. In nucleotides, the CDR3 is TGCGCCAGCAGCTCCTGGGACAGGAGAAGGAATTCATCCCTCCACTTT. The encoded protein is CASSSWDRRRNSSLHF.

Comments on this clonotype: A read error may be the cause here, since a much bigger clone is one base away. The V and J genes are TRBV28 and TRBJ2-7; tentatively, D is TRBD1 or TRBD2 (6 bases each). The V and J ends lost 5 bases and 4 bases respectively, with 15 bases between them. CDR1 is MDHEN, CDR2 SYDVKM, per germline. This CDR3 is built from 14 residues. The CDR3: CASSRGRLHYEQYF. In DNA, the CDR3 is TGTGCCAGCAGTCGGGGGCGACTACATTACGAGCAGTACTTC. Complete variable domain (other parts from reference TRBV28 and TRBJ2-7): DVKVTQSSRYLVKRTGEKVFLECVQDMDHENMFWYRQDPGLGLRLIYFSYDVKMKEKGDIPEGYSVSREKKERFSLILESASTNQTSMYLCASSRGRLHYEQYFGPGTRLTVT.

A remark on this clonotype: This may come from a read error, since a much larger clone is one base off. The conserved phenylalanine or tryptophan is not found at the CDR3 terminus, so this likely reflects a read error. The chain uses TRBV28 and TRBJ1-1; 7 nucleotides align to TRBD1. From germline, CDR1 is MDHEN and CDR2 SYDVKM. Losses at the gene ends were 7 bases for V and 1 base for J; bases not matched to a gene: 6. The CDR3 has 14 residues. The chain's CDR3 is CASTSGQTNTEAFV. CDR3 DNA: TGTGCCAGCACCTCGGGACAGACGAACACTGAAGCTTTCGTT.

The chain's CDR3 is CASRAGQGFWEQYF. The CDR3, as DNA: TGTGCCAGCAGGGCGGGACAGGGGTTTTGGGAGCAGTACTTC. The chain employs TRBV6-5 and TRBJ2-7, with 10 bases lining up with TRBD1. This CDR3 is built from 14 residues. V lost 6 bases and J lost 7; bases outside the gene matches: 9. In germline, CDR1 is MNHEY, CDR2 SVGAGI.